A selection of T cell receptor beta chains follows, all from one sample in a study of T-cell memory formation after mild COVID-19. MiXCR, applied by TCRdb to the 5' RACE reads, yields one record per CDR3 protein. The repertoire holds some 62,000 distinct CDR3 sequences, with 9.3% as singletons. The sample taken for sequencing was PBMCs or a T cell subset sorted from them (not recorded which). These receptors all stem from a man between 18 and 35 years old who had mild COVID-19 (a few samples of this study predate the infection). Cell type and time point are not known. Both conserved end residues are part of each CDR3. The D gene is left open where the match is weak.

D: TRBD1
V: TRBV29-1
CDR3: CSGRKGTVTTDTQYF

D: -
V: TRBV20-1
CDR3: CSARDPPQGEQFF

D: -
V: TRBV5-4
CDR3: CASSLEPVNNEQFF

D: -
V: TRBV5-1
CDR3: CASSLSPGNYGYTF

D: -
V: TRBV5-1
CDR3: CASSSSNRKEDGYTF

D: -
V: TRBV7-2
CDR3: CASSLARRQSYGYTF

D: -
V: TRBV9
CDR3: CASSPRLRETQYF

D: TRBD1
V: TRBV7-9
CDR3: CASRGPLRTGPMAGELFF

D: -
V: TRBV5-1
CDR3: CASSLGSRGAMVYF

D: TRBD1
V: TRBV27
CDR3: CASSLHPAGGPYGYTF

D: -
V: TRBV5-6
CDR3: CASSLFATAAGTQYF

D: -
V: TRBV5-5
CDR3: CASSLDPDILDTQYF

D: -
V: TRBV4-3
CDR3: CASSQVKGFGTEAFF

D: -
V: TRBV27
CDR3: CASSLYRAKNEQYF

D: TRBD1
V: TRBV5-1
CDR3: CASSARQGQSTDTQYF

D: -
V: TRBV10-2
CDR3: CASSLGATSTEAFF

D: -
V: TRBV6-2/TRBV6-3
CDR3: CASSPIWELFF

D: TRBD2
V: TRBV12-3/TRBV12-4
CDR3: CASRSPGGGWNEQFF

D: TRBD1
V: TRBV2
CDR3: CASSGPGQGYNEQFF

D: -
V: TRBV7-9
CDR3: CASSLAAITGAGYNEQFF

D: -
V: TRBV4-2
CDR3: CASSQRGEDTQYF

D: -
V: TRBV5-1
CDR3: CASSLGGSSYNEQFF

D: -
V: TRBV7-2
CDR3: CASSLDGTLDTQYF

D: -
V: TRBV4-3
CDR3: CASSQDRSRNEQFF

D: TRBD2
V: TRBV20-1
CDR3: CSAGWSSGDNEQFF

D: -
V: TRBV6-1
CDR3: CASSDTGSLRNTQYF

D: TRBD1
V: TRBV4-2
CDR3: CASSPPGGAQGYTF

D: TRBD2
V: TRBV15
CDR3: CATSRTSGEQETQYF

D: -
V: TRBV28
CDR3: CASSLIARARGDTQYF

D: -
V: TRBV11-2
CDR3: CASSSPTRGAFSSEQYF

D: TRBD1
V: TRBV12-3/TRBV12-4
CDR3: CASSPRDRGYGYTF

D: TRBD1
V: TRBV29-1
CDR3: CSVRKGQGFSGELFF

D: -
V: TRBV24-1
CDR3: CATSEYPSGSHPQETQYF

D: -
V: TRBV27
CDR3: CASSLSGEQPQHF

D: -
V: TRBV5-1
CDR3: CASNTMGGETDTQYF

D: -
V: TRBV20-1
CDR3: CSAIKGSYNEQFF

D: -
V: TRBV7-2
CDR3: CASSLFGRSGGEKLFF

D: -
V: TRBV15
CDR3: CATSLRDDTGELFF

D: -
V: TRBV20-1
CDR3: CSAARTEGSGKLFF

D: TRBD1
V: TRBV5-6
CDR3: CASSMTGQITGELFF

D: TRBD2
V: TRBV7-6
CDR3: CASSLELAGTGETQYF

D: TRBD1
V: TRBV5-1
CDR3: CASSLRDRGRQTQYF

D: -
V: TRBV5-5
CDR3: CASSSVQGTDTQYF

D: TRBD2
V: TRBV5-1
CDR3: CASSSSSGQETQYF

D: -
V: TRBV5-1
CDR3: CASSIADGRTSKGQFF

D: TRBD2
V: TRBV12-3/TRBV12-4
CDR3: CASRQGLAGATGELFF